This section outlines one TCR beta chain sequence together with its context. The target antigen is unknown. The germline V gene encodes CDR1 LGHNA and CDR2 YSLEER. Trimming left V 1 base short and J 5 bases short, with 11 bases between. The CDR3 consists of 14 residues. The data were taken from a study of cytomegalovirus exposure and HLA in healthy donors. Broader study findings: For TCR beta chains, V- and J-gene trimming was later linked to a missense DCLRE1C variant. Altogether, 150 or so TCR beta chains were recorded as cytomegalovirus-associated. Accurate prediction of most subjects' HLA-A and HLA-B alleles from TCR beta sequences was reported. Association with HLA alleles at 0.05 false discovery rate was found for around 17,000 TCR beta sequences in a later analysis.

PCR involved 60 Vbeta and 13 Jbeta primers. TCRdb's copy holds only in-frame clones and misses some; the assay was immunoSEQ multiplex PCR. The ten top clones account for approximately 2%, within a sample of tens of thousands of clones. This TCR came from a woman younger than 45 in good health and CMV-seronegative. Source material: PBMCs. The genes are TRBV4-3 and TRBJ1-2, with a weak D call TRBD1 (6 bases). For the CDR3, the DNA is TGCGCCAGCAGCCAAGGATCAGGGGTTTATGGCTACACCTTC. Amino acids: CASSQGSGVYGYTF.